The entry that follows covers one TCR beta chain sequence. All the patients suffered relapse after autologous stem cell transplantation, and brentuximab vedotin exposure differed. V was trimmed by 4 bases and J by 1 base, leaving 13 bases between them. Germline V gene data show CDR1 as SEHNR and CDR2 as FQNEAQ (reference sequence). The CDR3 runs to 15 residues. Sequenced by immunoSEQ multiplex PCR; TCRdb stores in-frame clones only, minus some. This sample has approximately 150,000 clones, with about 78% found just once. The sample comes from a study of PD-1 blockade in classical Hodgkin lymphoma. This sequence joins TRBV7-9 and TRBJ2-5; D is ambiguous. The TCR comes from a human donor with classical Hodgkin lymphoma. Source: peripheral blood mononuclear cells (PBMCs), taken before the second cycle of nivolumab. CDR3 sequence: CASSSLRVIQETQYF. The CDR3 DNA reads TGTGCCAGCAGCTCCCTCCGGGTCATCCAAGAGACCCAGTACTTC. The complete variable domain, with remaining parts taken from reference TRBV7-9 and TRBJ2-5, reads DTGVSQNPRHKITKRGQNVTFRCDPISEHNRLYWYRQTLGQGPEFLTYFQNEAQLEKSRLLSDRFSAERPKGSFSTLEIQRTEQGDSAMYLCASSSLRVIQETQYFGPGTRLLVL.